This paragraph reports one TCR beta chain. As yet, its antigen is unknown. Combining a sample-barcoded 5' primer with a J-beta primer mix, a second PCR ran for roughly 7 to 11 cycles. TCRdb reprocessed the 5' RACE reads with MiXCR, giving one entry per CDR3 protein. The sample lists about 1,600,000 distinct CDR3 sequences, roughly 40% seen once, with 7.9% in the top ten. CDR1 and CDR2 from the germline V gene are MGHRA and YSYEKL. CDR3 length: 14 residues. The sample originates from a study of blood T cells in healthy people across ages. For the study at large: Template switching recovered approximately one barcoded beta molecule for every two T cells.

Findings of the study overall: Naive and antigen-experienced cells were not separated, limiting conclusive comparison.

The V gene is TRBV4-1, the J gene TRBJ2-4; 8 positions agree with TRBD2. Gene TRBJ2-7 matches the end of the DNA better, so the J call may be wrong. The clonotype originates from a woman aged 18-35 years in good health. Sequenced: blood. As DNA, the CDR3 is TGCGCCAGCAGCGCACAACGGGGGGGTGACGAGCAGTACTTC. Protein sequence: CASSAQRGGDEQYF.